These 16 T cell receptor beta chains were all obtained from the same sample, sequenced in a study of blood T cells in healthy people across ages. A second 7 to 11 cycle PCR used barcoded and J-beta primers. TCRdb itself ran the 5' RACE reads through MiXCR, one entry per CDR3 protein. Seen here are some 1,000,000 distinct CDR3 sequences, around 25% observed once, and the top ten hold around 0.75%. In addition, the sample was reused for a study of T cells of mothers and their children.

The sequencing sample was made of blood. The receptor source for this set is a girl aged 2-9 years in good health.

The rearrangement joins TRBV20-1 to TRBJ2-1; 15 nucleotides line up with TRBD2. The V gene's germline CDR1 is DFQATT and CDR2 SNEGSKA (reference sequence). V was pared by 3 bases and J by 5 bases, with 8 bases of the junction left unmatched. This CDR3 is built from 17 residues. The CDR3, as DNA: TGCAGTGCTAGCGGACTAGCGGGAGGGACCGCAAACAATGAGCAGTTCTTC. Protein product: CSASGLAGGTANNEQFF.

This clonotype was picked up a small number of times. The chain couples TRBV6-2 or TRBV6-3 to TRBJ2-1; TRBD1 is a possible D gene (6 bases). Trimming pared 2 bases from V and 1 base from J, leaving 12 bases between. This CDR3 has 16 amino acids. Germline V gene sequence: CDR1 MNHEY, CDR2 SVGEGT. CDR3 sequence reads: CASSYPGHGSYNEQFF. In DNA, the CDR3 is TGTGCCAGCAGTTACCCGGGACATGGATCCTACAATGAGCAGTTCTTC.

In its sample, this clonotype was seen a few times. The chain couples TRBV7-8 to TRBJ2-5; 13 bases line up with TRBD2. Judging by the DNA end, TRBJ2-1 fits better; the J call may be wrong. The CDR3 has 16 residues. The V gene's germline CDR1 is SGHVS and CDR2 FQNEAQ. CDR3 sequence reads: CASRSWGTSGVNEQFF. For the CDR3, the DNA is TGTGCCAGCAGGTCTTGGGGGACTAGCGGGGTGAACGAGCAGTTCTTC.

This clonotype showed up just a few times. The chain links TRBV3-1 to TRBJ2-5; D not certain. Germline V gives CDR1 LGHDT, CDR2 YNNKEL (reference sequence). Deletions cut 0 bases from V and 5 bases from J, with 10 bases between. There are 14 residues in the CDR3. The CDR3, as DNA: TGTGCCAGCAGCCAAGATCATGAGAGGGAGACCCAGTACTTC. Translation gives CASSQDHERETQYF.

This chain links TRBV11-1 with TRBJ2-6; the D is unclear. The CDR3 extends over 14 amino acids. The germline V gene has CDR1 SGHAT and CDR2 FQDESV (reference sequence). Trimming left V 7 bases short and J 0 bases short, with 7 bases between. The CDR3 loop reads CASTWSSGANVLTF. The CDR3 nucleotides are TGTGCCAGCACCTGGAGCTCTGGGGCCAACGTCCTGACTTTC. The whole variable domain, remainder taken from reference TRBV11-1 and TRBJ2-6, is EAEVAQSPRYKITEKSQAVAFWCDPISGHATLYWYRQILGQGPELLVQFQDESVVDDSQLPKDRFSAERLKGVDSTLKIQPAELGDSAMYLCASTWSSGANVLTFGAGSRLTVL.

Points on this clonotype: The conserved final phenylalanine or tryptophan is absent from the CDR3, which likely points to a read error. The chain combines TRBV6-6 with TRBJ2-5; 11 bases agree with TRBD2. The germline gives CDR1 MNHNY, CDR2 SVGAGI (reference sequence). This CDR3 spans 16 amino acids. Trimming at V came to 7 bases and at J to 2 bases, leaving 9 bases not matched to a gene. The CDR3 protein is CASTLLAGENQETQYL. The CDR3 DNA sequence: TGTGCCAGCACTTTACTAGCGGGAGAGAATCAAGAGACCCAGTACCTC.

This chain links TRBV2 with TRBJ1-5; D remains unclear. CDR1 is SNHLY and CDR2 is FYNNEI in the germline V gene. This CDR3 has 14 residues. Trimming took 6 bases from V and 2 from J, leaving 11 bases between them. The DNA for the CDR3 is TGTGCCAGCAGCGGGAAATTGGGCAATCAGCCCCAGCATTTT. It codes for CASSGKLGNQPQHF.

This chain uses TRBV7-9 with TRBJ2-7, with 7 bases identical to TRBD1. CDR1 is SEHNR and CDR2 is FQNEAQ in the germline V gene (reference sequence). Trimming took 4 bases from V and 9 from J; bases not matched to a gene: 12. This CDR3 contains 14 residues. This chain's CDR3 is CASSSGQETPGQYF. The CDR3 bases are TGTGCCAGCAGCTCTGGACAGGAAACCCCGGGGCAGTACTTC.

V usage is TRBV7-3 and J usage is TRBJ2-5; TRBD2 is a possible D gene (9 bases). The V and J ends lost 5 bases and 0 bases respectively, with 19 bases between them. The CDR3 consists of 17 residues. Germline V lookup: CDR1 SGHTA, CDR2 FQGTGA. The CDR3 nucleotides read TGTGCCAGCAGCGTCGGACAGGGCGGGAGGGACCAAGAGACCCAGTACTTC. This gives the protein CASSVGQGGRDQETQYF.

This clonotype was seen a few times. The rearrangement joins TRBV12-5 to TRBJ1-2, with D maybe TRBD1 (6 bases). This CDR3 has 12 residues. Germline V lookup: CDR1 LGHNT, CDR2 FRNRAP. With 4 bases removed from V and 8 bases from J, the gap between germline ends came to 11 bases. The CDR3 here is CASGSTGTGYTF. CDR3 DNA sequence: TGTGCTAGTGGTTCAACAGGGACCGGCTACACCTTC.

Of note for this clonotype: Relative to the germline gene, one junction end is altered; a read error may explain this. The chain recombines TRBV29-1 with TRBJ1-2, with D possibly matching TRBD1 (5 bases). CDR1 is SQVTM and CDR2 is ANQGSEA in the germline V gene. The CDR3 is 15 residues long. The CDR3 coding sequence is TGCAACGTTTTAAATTCGATTCGGGGCTCGGTTGGCTACACCTTC. It translates to CNVLNSIRGSVGYTF.

This clonotype was detected only a few times. CDR3: CASSTSGTGVYDEQFF. CDR3 nucleotides: TGTGCCAGCAGCACATCCGGGACAGGGGTATACGATGAGCAGTTCTTC. The chain is built from TRBV7-3 and TRBJ2-1; TRBD1 matches at 10 bases. V lost 5 bases and J lost 8; bases outside the gene matches: 12. Germline CDR1 and CDR2: SGHTA and FQGTGA. The CDR3 spans 16 residues.

The genes are TRBV7-9 and TRBJ2-1; D tentatively reads TRBD1 or TRBD2 (5 bases each). This CDR3 comprises 15 residues. The germline V gene has CDR1 SEHNR and CDR2 FQNEAQ (reference sequence). Trimming pared 1 base from V and 5 bases from J, leaving 12 bases between. CDR3 amino acids: CASSLVRRGDNEQFF. Here the CDR3 DNA reads TGTGCCAGCAGCTTAGTACGCCGGGGCGACAATGAGCAGTTCTTC.

There are a few counts of this clonotype. The rearrangement links TRBV20-1 to TRBJ2-5; weak D call: TRBD1 (6 bases). The end of the DNA aligns better with TRBJ2-7, so the J call may be wrong. Germline values: CDR1 DFQATT, CDR2 SNEGSKA (reference sequence). This CDR3 has 16 amino acids. The CDR3 is CSARQQQGLLVDEQYF. In DNA, the CDR3 is TGCAGTGCTAGACAACAACAGGGCCTACTAGTCGACGAGCAGTACTTC.

A note on this clonotype: Mismatch with germline at one junction end may stem from a read error. The chain couples TRBV20-1 to TRBJ2-7, with 9 nucleotides matching TRBD1. There are 15 residues in the CDR3. Germline-derived CDR1 and CDR2 are DFQATT and SNEGSKA (reference sequence). This CDR3 reads CSASAGTGMPGEQYF. For the CDR3, the DNA is TGCAGCGCTAGCGCCGGGACAGGGATGCCGGGCGAGCAGTACTTC.

J is TRBJ1-6 and V is TRBV7-6; D is uncertain. Germline V gene lookup returns CDR1 SGHVS and CDR2 FNYEAQ. The CDR3 extends over 15 amino acids. V lost 4 bases and J 9 bases, leaving 16 bases between the germline ends. The CDR3 is CASSSYPAAASPLHF. CDR3 nucleotides: TGTGCCAGCAGCTCTTACCCCGCGGCAGCTTCACCCCTCCACTTT.